The sequence of this T cell receptor (beta chain) was determined in a study of cytomegalovirus exposure and HLA in healthy donors. Study-level results: Reports credit the classifier with highly specific, highly sensitive diagnosis of cytomegalovirus status. With further analysis later on, most CMV-associated TCR beta chains appeared HLA-restricted. The authors later linked a missense DCLRE1C variant to TCR beta V- and J-gene trimming.

A note on this clone: Its antigen is not known.

The ends lost 5 bases at V and 7 bases at J; junction bases unmatched: 8. The CDR3 sequence is 15 residues long. The germline V gene has CDR1 MNHEY and CDR2 SMNVEV (reference sequence). With 60 Vbeta and 13 Jbeta primers, the PCR was carried out. Libraries were prepared by immunoSEQ multiplex PCR; TCRdb keeps only in-frame clonotypes and omits some of them. The sample shows 100,000 to 150,000 clones, about 68% of them seen only once. Sequenced input: PBMCs. J is TRBJ2-2 and V is TRBV27; 9 bases fit TRBD1. The sequence derives from a man in his forties in good health and CMV-seropositive. In DNA form, the CDR3 reads TGTGCCAGCAGTCAACAGGGGGCCAAAGGCGGGGAGCTGTTTTTT. Residues: CASSQQGAKGGELFF.